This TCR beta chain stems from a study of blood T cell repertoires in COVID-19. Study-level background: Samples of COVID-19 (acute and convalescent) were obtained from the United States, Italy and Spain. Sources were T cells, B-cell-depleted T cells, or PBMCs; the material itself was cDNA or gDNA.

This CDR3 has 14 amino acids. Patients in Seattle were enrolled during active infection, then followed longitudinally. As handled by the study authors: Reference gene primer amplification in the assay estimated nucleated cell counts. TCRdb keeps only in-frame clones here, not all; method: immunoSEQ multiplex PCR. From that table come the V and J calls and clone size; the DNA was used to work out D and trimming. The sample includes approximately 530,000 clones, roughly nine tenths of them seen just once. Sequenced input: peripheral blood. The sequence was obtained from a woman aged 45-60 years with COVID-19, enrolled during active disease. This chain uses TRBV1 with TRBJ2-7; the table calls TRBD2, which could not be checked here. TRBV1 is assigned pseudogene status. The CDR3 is CTSSPSGHSYEQYF. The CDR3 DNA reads TGCACCAGCAGCCCGAGCGGTCACTCCTACGAGCAGTACTTC.